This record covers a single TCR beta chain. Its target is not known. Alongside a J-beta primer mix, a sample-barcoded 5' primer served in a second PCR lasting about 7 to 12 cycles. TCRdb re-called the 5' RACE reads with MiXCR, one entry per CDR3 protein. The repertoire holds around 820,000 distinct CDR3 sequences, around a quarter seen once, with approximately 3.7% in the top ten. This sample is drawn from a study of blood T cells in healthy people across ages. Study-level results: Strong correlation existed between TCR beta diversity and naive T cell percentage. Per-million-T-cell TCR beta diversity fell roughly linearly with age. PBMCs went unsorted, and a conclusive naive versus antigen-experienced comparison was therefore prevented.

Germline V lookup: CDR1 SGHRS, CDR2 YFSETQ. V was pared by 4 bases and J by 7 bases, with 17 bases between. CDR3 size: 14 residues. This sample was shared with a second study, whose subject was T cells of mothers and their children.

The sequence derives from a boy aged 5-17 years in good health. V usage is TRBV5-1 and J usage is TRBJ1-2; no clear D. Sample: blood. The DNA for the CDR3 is TGCGCCAGCAGCCCCTTGGGTCGCCGCGGTGGCTACACCTTC. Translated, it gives CASSPLGRRGGYTF.